This paragraph covers one T cell receptor (beta chain) sequence. Its antigen is unidentified. This sample was taken from a study of PD-1 blockade in classical Hodgkin lymphoma. About the research overall: Every 2 weeks, patients had 3 mg/kg nivolumab intravenously.

Time point given: cycle 4 day 1 (C4D1), after 5 to 7 weeks of nivolumab. Each and every patient relapsed after autologous stem cell transplantation, and patients got differing brentuximab vedotin exposure. CDR1 is LNHDA and CDR2 is SQIVND in the germline V gene (reference sequence). Germline trimming cut 3 bases from V and 2 bases from J; bases unmatched to any gene: 5. The CDR3 has 15 amino acids. Clones were sequenced by immunoSEQ multiplex PCR, and TCRdb holds only the in-frame ones, with some missing. The data hold 23,000 or so clones, with roughly four fifths observed a single time. Study outcomes and limitations: Prior to therapy, complete responders displayed diversity much like that of newly diagnosed patients.

This sequence was found in a human donor with classical Hodgkin lymphoma. This chain links TRBV19 with TRBJ2-5, with 8 bases fitting TRBD2. This specimen was peripheral blood mononuclear cells (PBMCs), taken before the fourth cycle of nivolumab. The CDR3 region has the DNA TGTGCCAGTAGTATCCAGAGCGGGGGACAAGAGACCCAGTACTTC. It translates to CASSIQSGGQETQYF.